Following are 4 T cell receptor beta chains from one sample sequenced in a study of immune heterogeneity within non-small cell lung tumors. Each sample used about 650 ng of genomic DNA from bulk tumor tissue. Collection of several biopsies per primary tumor, spaced far apart, took place during surgery. Patients with untreated, newly diagnosed non-small cell lung cancer underwent curative surgery. With 32 V and 13 J primers, multiplex PCR amplified the TCR beta CDR3. One entry per CDR3 protein results from TCRdb running MiXCR on the multiplex PCR reads. This sample has around 2,000 distinct CDR3 sequences, with just under 30% found just once. Sequenced sample: lung tumor tissue. The receptors were sampled from a woman aged 45-65 years with non-small cell lung cancer.

The rearrangement joins TRBV6-2 or TRBV6-3 to TRBJ2-5; 10 positions match TRBD2. Looked up from germline, CDR1 is MNHEY and CDR2 is SVGEGT. Trimming cost V 7 bases and J 6 bases; bases outside gene matches: 8. The CDR3 runs 14 residues. The CDR3 nucleotides read TGTGCCAGCAAGACTAGCGGGTCCCCAAAGACCCAGTACTTC. Its translation is CASKTSGSPKTQYF.

For this clonotype: This may be a read error: a much more frequent sequence differs by one nucleotide. The chain recombines TRBV28 with TRBJ1-1; possible D gene TRBD1, 5 bases. Trimming took off 10 bases at V and 7 bases at J, with 19 bases between the two ends. Germline V gene lookup returns CDR1 MDHEN and CDR2 SYDVKM. The CDR3 is 13 residues long. CDR3 region: CANTGGGGIEAFF. Here the CDR3 DNA reads TGTGCCAACACCGGCGGGGGGGGTATTGAAGCTTTCTTT.

Relative to its sample, this clonotype is large (0.1 to 1%). The DNA for the CDR3 is TGTGCCAGCAGCCAACGTCCGTACGAGCAGTACTTC. This encodes CASSQRPYEQYF. This chain links TRBV3-2 with TRBJ2-7. TRBV3-2 is designated a pseudogene. This CDR3 comprises 12 residues.

The chain employs TRBV5-1 and TRBJ1-5; D call uncertain. With 0 bases removed from V and 2 bases from J, the gap between germline ends came to 12 bases. CDR3 length: 16 residues. Germline CDR1 is SGHRS and CDR2 is YFSETQ. The CDR3 reads CASSLEGDYRNQPQHF. The CDR3 nucleotides read TGCGCCAGCAGCTTGGAGGGAGATTACCGCAATCAGCCCCAGCATTTT.